The 23 T cell receptor beta chains presented below share a single source sample, sequenced in a study of regulatory T cells in long-lasting Graves disease. Documented time point: persistent/refractory GD, antithyroid drugs over 5 years with positive TRAb. Researchers made the TCR library from RNA that was extracted from PBMCs. Investigators prepared the TCR beta libraries by applying iRepertoire HTBI primers and Arm-PCR of CDR3 regions. TCRdb re-called the multiplex PCR reads with MiXCR, one entry per CDR3 protein. Found here are some 450,000 distinct CDR3 sequences, about 25% of them singletons; the top ten hold roughly 28%. The sequencing used peripheral blood mononuclear cells (PBMCs), collected when the disease was refractory, from a patient treated with antithyroid drugs. The receptors here all came from a female donor with Graves disease.

The V and J genes are TRBV5-1 and TRBJ1-1; D gene uncertain. This CDR3 has 14 residues. Trimming stripped 2 bases from V and 4 bases from J, with 12 bases between. From germline, CDR1 is SGHRS and CDR2 YFSETQ. The CDR3 spells CASSLNSYGTEAFF. The CDR3 nucleotides read TGCGCCAGCAGCTTAAACAGCTACGGCACTGAAGCTTTCTTT.

This clonotype was seen a handful of times. This chain uses TRBV19 with TRBJ2-2, with 7 nucleotides matching TRBD1. V lost 5 bases and J lost 6; bases outside the gene matches: 3. The CDR3 length is 13 residues. Germline values: CDR1 LNHDA, CDR2 SQIVND (reference sequence). The CDR3 region is CASSSQGAGELFF. The CDR3 region has the DNA TGTGCCAGTAGTTCCCAGGGGGCCGGGGAGCTGTTTTTT.

This clonotype was detected a few times. The V gene is TRBV28, the J gene TRBJ1-1; D unclear. Germline CDR1 MDHEN, CDR2 SYDVKM. Between the trimmed V and J ends, which lost 4 bases and 6 bases, there was a span of 6 bases. The CDR3 is 11 residues long. CDR3 residues: CASSSSPEAFF. CDR3 DNA sequence: TGTGCCAGCAGTTCCAGCCCTGAAGCTTTCTTT.

The rearrangement links TRBV29-1 to TRBJ2-3, with D perhaps matching TRBD2 (6 bases). Germline V CDR1 and CDR2: SQVTM, ANQGSEA. The CDR3 is 13 residues long. With 3 bases removed from V and 6 bases from J, the gap between germline ends came to 13 bases. The CDR3 DNA is TGCAGCGTTGATTTGGTAGCGGTGGATACGCAGTATTTT. Protein product: CSVDLVAVDTQYF.

J is TRBJ1-1 and V is TRBV3-1, with 7 bases fitting TRBD1. Unmatched junction bases numbered 10, after V lost 4 bases and J lost 2 bases. This CDR3 is built from 16 residues. CDR1 is LGHDT and CDR2 is YNNKEL in the germline V gene (reference sequence). The CDR3 coding sequence is TGTGCCAGCAGCCCATATGGACAGGTGAGAAACACTGAAGCTTTCTTT. As protein: CASSPYGQVRNTEAFF.

This clonotype appeared a few times. V usage is TRBV20-1 and J usage is TRBJ2-7; no reliable D call. Between the trimmed V and J ends, which lost 4 bases and 1 base, there was a span of 14 bases. The CDR3 is made up of 14 amino acids. Per germline, CDR1 DFQATT and CDR2 SNEGSKA (reference sequence). The DNA for the CDR3 is TGCAGTGCTACTCTAAGTCGGGTGTCCTACGAGCAGTACTTC. Residues: CSATLSRVSYEQYF.

Only a few counts were recorded for this clonotype. The rearrangement uses TRBV10-3 and TRBJ2-7; 9 bases are a match to TRBD2. Germline V lookup: CDR1 ENHRY, CDR2 SYGVKD. This CDR3 is built from 14 residues. The ends lost 4 bases at V and 4 bases at J; junction bases unmatched: 5. CDR3: CAISVASGAYEQYF. CDR3 sequence (DNA): TGTGCCATCAGTGTGGCTAGCGGGGCATACGAGCAGTACTTC.

This clonotype has only a few counts. V gene TRBV6-1 combines with J gene TRBJ2-7; no firm D call. The CDR3 is 11 residues long. Germline V gene data show CDR1 as MNHNS and CDR2 as SASEGT. The V gene lost 7 bases and the J gene lost 6 bases, with 10 bases spanning the gap. CDR3 amino acids: CASTNTGEQYF. The CDR3 DNA is TGTGCCAGCACCAATACTGGCGAGCAGTACTTC.

This clonotype was seen repeatedly, ten times or more. The genes are TRBV2 and TRBJ2-7, with 8 nucleotides matching TRBD1. Per the germline V gene, CDR1 is SNHLY and CDR2 is FYNNEI. V shed 7 bases, J shed 3 bases, and the junction held 11 bases outside the gene matches. CDR3 length equals 15 residues. The CDR3 loop is CASTAQDRAYYEQYF. CDR3 sequence (DNA): TGTGCCAGCACTGCCCAGGACAGGGCCTACTACGAGCAGTACTTC.

This clonotype was found once. V is TRBV25-1 and J is TRBJ1-3; D call uncertain. This CDR3 region has 17 residues. Germline-derived CDR1 and CDR2 are MGHDK and SYGVNS. Trimming took off 1 base at V and 0 bases at J, with 13 bases between the two ends. The DNA of the CDR3 is TGTGCCAGCAGTGAATTCTTGGCAGGACTCTCTGGAAACACCATATATTTT. The encoded protein is CASSEFLAGLSGNTIYF.

This clonotype was observed many times. Mismatch with germline at one junction end may stem from a read error. The chain carries TRBV20-1 and TRBJ1-2; weak D call: TRBD1 (6 bases). Germline lookup yields CDR1 DFQATT and CDR2 SNEGSKA (reference sequence). The CDR3 has 12 residues. This CDR3 is CSATWGAVKGSF. The CDR3 DNA is TGCAGTGCTACATGGGGGGCCGTAAAGGGGTCCTTC.

This clonotype was recorded at least ten times. This chain uses TRBV7-2 with TRBJ2-2, with D perhaps TRBD1 or TRBD2 (5 bases each). There are 17 residues in the CDR3. Trimming took off 4 bases at V and 1 base at J, with 16 bases between the two ends. CDR1 is SGHTA and CDR2 is FQGNSA in the germline V gene. The CDR3 loop is CASSSSPGTENTGELFF. CDR3 DNA sequence: TGTGCCAGCAGCTCCTCGCCCGGGACCGAGAACACCGGGGAGCTGTTTTTT.

The sample holds many counts of this clonotype. V usage is TRBV20-1 and J usage is TRBJ1-1, with D uncertain. The CDR3 covers 11 residues. Trimming took off 2 bases at V and 6 bases at J, with 7 bases between the two ends. Germline V gene data show CDR1 as DFQATT and CDR2 as SNEGSKA (reference sequence). The CDR3 DNA is TGCAGTGCTAGACTCTCATCTGAAGCTTTCTTT. Its translation is CSARLSSEAFF.

This clonotype appeared many times. The V and J genes are TRBV6-1 and TRBJ1-1, with D possibly matching TRBD1 (5 bases). The CDR3 extends over 16 amino acids. The ends were cut back, 0 bases at V and 4 bases at J, with 15 bases in the middle. Germline V gene lookup returns CDR1 MNHNS and CDR2 SASEGT. This chain's CDR3 is CASSEALSTGRTEAFF. Here the CDR3 DNA reads TGTGCCAGCAGTGAAGCGCTATCAACAGGTCGCACTGAAGCTTTCTTT.

This clonotype was recorded many times. This rearrangement joins TRBV2 to TRBJ2-5, with D perhaps matching TRBD2 (6 bases). This CDR3 region has 14 residues. From germline, CDR1 is SNHLY and CDR2 FYNNEI. The V and J ends lost 6 bases and 2 bases respectively, with 13 bases between them. CDR3 loop: CASSGSGLQETQYF. The CDR3 coding sequence is TGTGCCAGCAGCGGATCCGGACTACAAGAGACCCAGTACTTC.

This clonotype has a handful of counts. V gene TRBV12-3 or TRBV12-4 combines with J gene TRBJ1-2, with a tentative D call TRBD1 (6 bases). The CDR3 is 13 residues long. V lost 5 bases, J lost 8 bases, and 15 bases lay in between. For the CDR3, the DNA is TGTGCCAGCAGTATGGACAGTAACGACGGCTACACCTTC. Protein product: CASSMDSNDGYTF.

This clonotype was seen only a few times. The chain carries TRBV5-1 and TRBJ2-5, with 9 bases aligning to TRBD2. CDR1 and CDR2 (germline): SGHRS, YFSETQ. Trimming removed 5 bases from V and 2 bases from J; junction bases left unmatched: 7. The CDR3 contains 15 residues. CDR3 bases: TGCGCCAGCAGGACGATGACTAGCGGTCAAGAGACCCAGTACTTC. This sequence encodes CASRTMTSGQETQYF.

In its sample, this clonotype was seen many times. CDR3 in DNA: TGCAGCGTTGCGAAAGGAACCGGGGAGCTGTTTTTT. Its protein is CSVAKGTGELFF. This chain connects TRBV29-1 to TRBJ2-2; no firm D call. The CDR3 runs 12 residues. The V end was cut by 4 bases, the J end by 5 bases, with 8 bases between. Germline lookup yields CDR1 SQVTM and CDR2 ANQGSEA.

This clonotype was recorded a few times. The V and J genes are TRBV10-3 and TRBJ1-1, with TRBD1 as a possible D gene (6 bases). The V gene lost 6 bases and the J gene lost 1 base, with 12 bases spanning the gap. The CDR3 totals 14 residues. The V gene's germline CDR1 is ENHRY and CDR2 SYGVKD. The CDR3: CAIRNRTANTEAFF. For the CDR3, the DNA is TGTGCCATCAGGAACCGGACAGCGAACACTGAAGCTTTCTTT.

Only a few counts were recorded for this clonotype. The V call is TRBV2, the J call TRBJ1-3; a possible D gene is TRBD1 (5 bases). V was pared by 4 bases and J by 2 bases, with 9 bases between. CDR1 SNHLY and CDR2 FYNNEI come from the germline V gene. The CDR3 totals 14 residues. The CDR3 coding sequence is TGTGCCAGCAGTGTGAGGACAACTGGAAACACCATATATTTT. Amino acids: CASSVRTTGNTIYF.

CDR3 amino acids: CSARNSGYEQYF. CDR3 sequence (DNA): TGCAGTGCTAGAAATAGCGGGTACGAGCAGTACTTC. This rearrangement joins TRBV20-1 to TRBJ2-7; 7 nucleotides align to TRBD2. The germline V gene has CDR1 DFQATT and CDR2 SNEGSKA (reference sequence). The CDR3 is made up of 12 amino acids. V was pared by 2 bases and J by 4 bases, with 2 bases of the junction left unmatched.

In its sample, this clonotype was seen many times. The V gene is TRBV2, the J gene TRBJ2-7, with TRBD1 matching 8 bases. The CDR3 has 15 amino acids. The J segment lost 1 base and the V segment lost 6 bases, leaving 8 bases of the junction unmatched. Germline CDR1 is SNHLY and CDR2 is FYNNEI. This chain's CDR3 is CASSWGTGLSYEQYF. The DNA of the CDR3 is TGTGCCAGCAGCTGGGGGACAGGACTTTCCTACGAGCAGTACTTC.

This clonotype turned up a few times. The chain recombines TRBV20-1 with TRBJ2-5; 9 nucleotides line up with TRBD1. In germline, CDR1 is DFQATT, CDR2 SNEGSKA (reference sequence). There are 13 residues in the CDR3. V shed 4 bases, J shed 5 bases, and the junction held 5 bases outside the gene matches. The CDR3 DNA follows: TGCAGTGCTATAACAGGGGGCCGGGAGACCCAGTACTTC. Its translation is CSAITGGRETQYF.